One and the same sample provided the 31 T cell receptor beta chains below, sequenced in a study of blood T cell repertoires in COVID-19. Here immunoSEQ multiplex PCR was the method, and the copy in TCRdb shows in-frame clones only, minus some. The data contain 80,000 to 95,000 clones, approximately 85% of them seen just once; the ten biggest clones take up about 7%. Sample: peripheral blood. These receptor sequences come from a man aged 65 to 79 with acute or convalescent COVID-19.

The rearrangement joins TRBV30 to TRBJ1-4; 12 nucleotides line up with TRBD1. The V and J ends lost 5 bases and 2 bases, in that order; junction bases with no gene match: 0. This CDR3 region has 14 residues. CDR1 and CDR2 from the germline V gene are GTSNPN and SVGIG (reference sequence). The CDR3 DNA is TGTGCCTGGGGGACAGGGGGCACTAATGAAAAACTGTTTTTT. The encoded protein is CAWGTGGTNEKLFF.

CDR3 region: CASSQGLGSNQPQHF. The CDR3 coding sequence is TGTGCCAGCTCACAAGGACTGGGCAGCAATCAGCCCCAGCATTTT. This chain connects TRBV18 to TRBJ1-5; D remains ambiguous. The germline V and J ends were trimmed by 4 bases and 1 base, with 11 bases remaining between them. CDR3 length equals 15 residues. CDR1 KGHSH and CDR2 LQKENI come from the germline V gene.

V is TRBV7-9 and J is TRBJ2-1; 7 positions match TRBD1. Germline trimming cut 1 base from V and 0 bases from J; bases unmatched to any gene: 9. This CDR3 is built from 18 residues. Germline CDR1 SEHNR, CDR2 FQNEAQ (reference sequence). DNA for the CDR3: TGTGCCAGCAGCTTAGATCGGACAGGCAGGAGCTCCTACAATGAGCAGTTCTTC. Amino acids: CASSLDRTGRSSYNEQFF.

The chain recombines TRBV19 with TRBJ1-5; 9 bases fit TRBD1. Germline CDR1 LNHDA, CDR2 SQIVND (reference sequence). CDR3 length: 14 residues. V lost 5 bases to trimming and J lost 5 bases; unmatched junction nucleotides: 4. This CDR3 reads CASSATGGHQPQHF. The CDR3 region has the DNA TGTGCCAGTAGTGCCACAGGGGGCCATCAGCCCCAGCATTTT.

The CDR3 reads CASSTTTGAEDYEQYF. For the CDR3, the DNA is TGTGCCAGCAGCACCACGACTGGGGCTGAGGACTACGAGCAGTACTTC. The V and J genes are TRBV21-1 and TRBJ2-7; the table's D call, TRBD1, has no DNA check behind it. TRBV21-1 is described as a pseudogene. This CDR3 is built from 16 residues.

This chain joins TRBV15 and TRBJ2-5; D call uncertain. CDR3 size: 14 residues. With 3 bases removed from V and 0 bases from J, the gap between germline ends came to 8 bases. The V gene's germline CDR1 is LNHNV and CDR2 YYDKDF (reference sequence). Here the CDR3 reads CATSSSGHQETQYF. For the CDR3, the DNA is TGTGCCACCAGCAGTTCTGGGCACCAAGAGACCCAGTACTTC.

This clone appeared once. V and J are TRBV5-4 and TRBJ2-3; TRBD2 agrees at 11 bases. The CDR3 is 16 amino acids. Germline V gives CDR1 SGHNT, CDR2 YYREEE (reference sequence). V lost 4 bases, J lost 6 bases, and 10 bases stayed unmatched. The CDR3 DNA is TGTGCCAGCAGCCTATTTAGCGGGGGGGGGATGGATACGCAGTATTTT. Translated, it gives CASSLFSGGGMDTQYF.

This clone was counted only a few times. One end of the junction varies from germline; a read error may be responsible. V and J are TRBV6-5 and TRBJ1-6, with 7 bases lining up with TRBD1. CDR1 MNHEY and CDR2 SVGAGI come from the germline V gene. CDR3 length: 16 amino acids. In DNA, the CDR3 is TGTGCCAGCAGTAACTCGGACAGGCTCGCTAATTCACCCCTCCACTTT. Its protein product is CASSNSDRLANSPLHF.

The chain couples TRBV5-5 to TRBJ2-7; D gene unclear. CDR3 length: 13 residues. V lost 4 bases and J 4 bases, leaving 12 bases between the germline ends. Looked up from germline, CDR1 is SGHKS and CDR2 is YYEKEE (reference sequence). CDR3: CASSPVASYEQYF. The CDR3 DNA reads as TGTGCCAGCAGCCCAGTAGCCTCGTACGAGCAGTACTTC.

The V and J genes are TRBV5-4 and TRBJ1-1; D is possibly TRBD1 (5 bases). CDR3 length: 13 amino acids. V was clipped by 1 base and J by 4 bases, with 8 bases between them. Per germline, CDR1 SGHNT and CDR2 YYREEE (reference sequence). The CDR3 nucleotides are TGTGCCAGCAGCTTGCTCGGGGGCACTGAAGCTTTCTTT. It is translated as CASSLLGGTEAFF.

This clone was seen a handful of times. J is TRBJ1-4 and V is TRBV29-1, with TRBD1 as a possible D gene (6 bases). The V end was cut by 4 bases, the J end by 4 bases, with 10 bases between. The CDR3 spans 13 residues. Germline assignment: CDR1 SQVTM and CDR2 ANQGSEA. The CDR3 DNA is TGCAGCGTTGCATACAGGGTTAATGAAAAACTGTTTTTT. Encoded protein: CSVAYRVNEKLFF.

In this sample, this clone turned up once. The gene calls are TRBV19 and TRBJ2-7; maybe TRBD1 (6 bases). Germline loops: CDR1 LNHDA, CDR2 SQIVND (reference sequence). The CDR3 extends over 18 amino acids. Trimming shortened V by 3 bases and J by 0 bases, and 21 bases separated the two germline ends. The CDR3 DNA sequence: TGTGCCAGTAGTATGGGGACAACCAGCTCCTGGTCCTCCTACGAGCAGTACTTC. Its translation is CASSMGTTSSWSSYEQYF. The variable domain in full, with the rest retrieved from reference TRBV19 and TRBJ2-7, is DGGITQSPKYLFRKEGQNVTLSCEQNLNHDAMYWYRQDPGQGLRLIYYSQIVNDFQKGDIAEGYSVSREKKESFPLTVTSAQKNPTAFYLCASSMGTTSSWSSYEQYFGPGTRLTVT.

This sequence joins TRBV10-3 and TRBJ2-3, with D possibly matching TRBD2 (6 bases). V was cut by 6 bases and J by 0 bases, with 13 bases left in between. Per the germline V gene, CDR1 is ENHRY and CDR2 is SYGVKD. There are 15 residues in the CDR3. The CDR3 DNA sequence: TGTGCCATCAGCGACGGGGGAACTAGCACAGATACGCAGTATTTT. It is translated as CAISDGGTSTDTQYF.

V and J are TRBV7-2 and TRBJ2-5; 7 bases fit TRBD1. Trimming removed 5 bases from V and 2 bases from J; junction bases left unmatched: 5. The CDR3 covers 14 residues. The germline V gene has CDR1 SGHTA and CDR2 FQGNSA. The DNA for the CDR3 is TGTGCCAGCAGCACCCGGGACAGACAAGAGACCCAGTACTTC. Translated: CASSTRDRQETQYF. The full variable domain, rest sourced from reference TRBV7-2 and TRBJ2-5, is GAGVSQSPSNKVTEKGKDVELRCDPISGHTALYWYRQSLGQGLEFLIYFQGNSAPDKSGLPSDRFSAERTGGSVSTLTIQRTQQEDSAVYLCASSTRDRQETQYFGPGTRLLVL.

The gene calls are TRBV23-1 and TRBJ2-7; possible D gene TRBD2, 6 bases. TRBV23-1 qualifies as an ORF whose function is uncertain. The CDR3 consists of 14 residues. V was cut by 1 base and J by 6 bases, with 13 bases left in between. This CDR3 reads CASSQYPSAIEQYF. The CDR3 DNA reads TGCGCCAGCAGTCAATATCCTAGCGCTATCGAGCAGTACTTC.

The chain recombines TRBV5-1 with TRBJ2-7, with 8 nucleotides matching TRBD1. The CDR3 is made up of 14 amino acids. Per germline, CDR1 SGHRS and CDR2 YFSETQ. V shed 0 bases, J shed 2 bases, and the junction held 1 base outside the gene matches. The CDR3 sequence is CASSLEDRAYEQYF. CDR3 coding DNA: TGCGCCAGCAGCTTGGAGGACAGGGCCTACGAGCAGTACTTC.

The V call is TRBV28, the J call TRBJ1-6; D uncertain. Germline CDR1 is MDHEN and CDR2 is SYDVKM. V was clipped by 3 bases and J by 6 bases, with 15 bases between them. CDR3 size: 16 residues. CDR3 in amino acids: CASSLRASIVNSPLHF. The CDR3 coding sequence is TGTGCCAGCAGTTTGCGGGCCTCAATCGTTAATTCACCCCTCCACTTT.

V usage is TRBV21-1 and J usage is TRBJ1-5; the table's D call, TRBD1, was not checked against the DNA. TRBV21-1 counts as a pseudogene. There are 15 residues in the CDR3. The CDR3 DNA sequence: TGTGCCAGCAGCAGACGGACAGGGTCTCGGCAGCCCCAGCATTTT. This sequence encodes CASSRRTGSRQPQHF.

The rearrangement uses TRBV5-4 and TRBJ2-3; D may be TRBD1 (5 bases). V was shortened by 6 bases and J by 1 base, with 18 bases between the two germline ends. The CDR3 is 16 amino acids. Germline lookup yields CDR1 SGHNT and CDR2 YYREEE (reference sequence). The CDR3 nucleotides read TGTGCCAGCAAAAAAGACCAGGGTGGGGGCACAGATACGCAGTATTTT. It translates to CASKKDQGGGTDTQYF.

This chain links TRBV28 with TRBJ2-3; no definite D call. The V gene lost 6 bases and the J gene lost 1 base, with 17 bases spanning the gap. CDR1 MDHEN and CDR2 SYDVKM come from the germline V gene. The CDR3 is 16 amino acids. CDR3 coding DNA: TGTGCCAGCAGCCTCCCCCGGCTTGCGGGCACAGATACGCAGTATTTT. It specifies CASSLPRLAGTDTQYF.

The J gene is TRBJ1-2, the V gene TRBV6-5, with unresolved D. Germline V gene lookup returns CDR1 MNHEY and CDR2 SVGAGI. This CDR3 has 10 amino acids. V lost 7 bases and J 4 bases, leaving 4 bases between the germline ends. This chain's CDR3 is CASNIYGYTF. DNA of the CDR3: TGTGCCAGCAATATCTATGGCTACACCTTC.

In regard to this clone: The junction does not match germline at one end; this may be a read error. V usage is TRBV2 and J usage is TRBJ2-5; D remains ambiguous. CDR3 length: 10 residues. In germline, CDR1 is SNHLY, CDR2 FYNNEI. CDR3 nucleotides: TGTGCCAGCTCCCAAGCGACCCAGTACTTC. Translating gives CASSQATQYF.

V usage is TRBV7-9 and J usage is TRBJ1-4; no clear D. This CDR3 spans 14 amino acids. Trimming shortened V by 2 bases and J by 4 bases, and 8 bases separated the two germline ends. In germline, CDR1 is SEHNR, CDR2 FQNEAQ (reference sequence). CDR3 region: CASSLSQNNEKLFF. The CDR3 DNA follows: TGTGCCAGCAGCTTATCACAGAATAATGAAAAACTGTTTTTT. The full variable domain, with the rest looked up from reference TRBV7-9 and TRBJ1-4, is DTGVSQNPRHKITKRGQNVTFRCDPISEHNRLYWYRQTLGQGPEFLTYFQNEAQLEKSRLLSDRFSAERPKGSFSTLEIQRTEQGDSAMYLCASSLSQNNEKLFFGSGTQLSVL.

The rearrangement links TRBV12-3 or TRBV12-4 to TRBJ2-5; D not resolved. The CDR3 has 11 residues. V was trimmed by 8 bases and J by 4 bases, leaving 8 bases between them. The CDR3 is CASAIRETQYF. The CDR3 nucleotides read TGTGCCAGCGCGATACGAGAGACCCAGTACTTC.

This clone came up once. The chain has TRBV9 and TRBJ2-7; a weak D match, TRBD1 (6 bases). Per germline, CDR1 SGDLS and CDR2 YYNGEE. Trimming took 4 bases from V and 6 from J, leaving 17 bases between them. This CDR3 has 14 amino acids. CDR3 sequence (DNA): TGTGCCAGCAGCCCCCAAACAGGGACGGCCGAGCAGTACTTC. It translates to CASSPQTGTAEQYF.

V usage is TRBV6-5 and J usage is TRBJ1-4; 8 bases are a match to TRBD1. V was clipped by 6 bases and J by 5 bases; unmatched bases: 2. Germline CDR1 reads MNHEY; CDR2 reads SVGAGI. The CDR3 length is 13 residues. DNA of the CDR3: TGTGCCAGCAGGGACAGGGAAAATGAAAAACTGTTTTTT. Translating it yields CASRDRENEKLFF.

The chain uses TRBV4-1 and TRBJ1-2, with TRBD1 matching over 11 bases. V lost 0 bases and J lost 5; bases outside the gene matches: 8. Germline CDR1 is MGHRA and CDR2 is YSYEKL. CDR3 size: 17 residues. CDR3 in amino acids: CASSQDRGQGGGYGYTF. The CDR3 DNA follows: TGCGCCAGCAGCCAAGACCGGGGACAGGGGGGAGGGTATGGCTACACCTTC.

This clone was seen once. V gene TRBV6-5 combines with J gene TRBJ2-1, with TRBD2 identical over 13 bases. This CDR3 spans 14 amino acids. From germline, CDR1 is MNHEY and CDR2 SVGAGI. V was clipped by 11 bases and J by 10 bases; unmatched bases: 11. The DNA of the CDR3 is TGTGCCGCCCGGACTAGCGGGGGACCATCCGAGCAGTTCTTC. Protein sequence: CAARTSGGPSEQFF.

This clone occurred a few times. The chain recombines TRBV3-1 (or the pseudogene TRBV3-2) with TRBJ2-2, with D possibly being TRBD2 (5 bases). Germline V gene lookup returns CDR1 LGHDT and CDR2 YNNKEL (reference sequence). The ends were cut back, 4 bases at V and 5 bases at J, with 8 bases in the middle. This CDR3 is built from 13 residues. The CDR3 nucleotides read TGTGCCAGCAGCCGAGTAGCGACCGGGGAGCTGTTTTTT. Translating gives CASSRVATGELFF.

The rearrangement uses TRBV19 and TRBJ2-1; 8 bases map to TRBD2. CDR1 and CDR2 (germline): LNHDA, SQIVND (reference sequence). The CDR3 runs to 19 residues. V gave up 4 bases and J gave up 0 bases; unmatched junction bases: 14. The CDR3 region is CASSTPFAGGRFSYNEQFF. The DNA for the CDR3 is TGTGCCAGTAGTACCCCCTTTGCGGGAGGACGGTTCTCCTACAATGAGCAGTTCTTC.

This clone was seen only a few times. J is TRBJ1-5 and V is TRBV7-2; D is possibly TRBD1 (6 bases). Germline V gene lookup returns CDR1 SGHTA and CDR2 FQGNSA. The V end was cut by 5 bases, the J end by 5 bases, with 16 bases between. The CDR3 sequence is 15 residues long. The CDR3 protein is CASSPPGQTHQPQHF. The CDR3 DNA follows: TGTGCCAGCAGCCCCCCAGGACAGACGCATCAGCCCCAGCATTTT.